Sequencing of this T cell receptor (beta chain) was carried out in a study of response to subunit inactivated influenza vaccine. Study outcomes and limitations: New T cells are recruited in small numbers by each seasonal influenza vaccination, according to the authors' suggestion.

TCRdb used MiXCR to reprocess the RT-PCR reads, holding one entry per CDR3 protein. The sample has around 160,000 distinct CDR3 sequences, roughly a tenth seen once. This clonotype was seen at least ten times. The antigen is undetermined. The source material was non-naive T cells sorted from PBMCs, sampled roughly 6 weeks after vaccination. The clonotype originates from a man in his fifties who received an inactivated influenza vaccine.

CDR3 bases: TGTGCCAGCAGTTTGGACAGCCTCAATCAGCCCCAGCATTTT. It codes for CASSLDSLNQPQHF. The chain employs TRBV12-3 or TRBV12-4 and TRBJ1-5; tentatively, D is TRBD1 (6 bases). The CDR3 runs 14 residues. V lost 3 bases and J 3 bases, leaving 9 bases between the germline ends.